The TCR beta chain described here comes from a study of blood T cell repertoires in COVID-19. Study summary: The United States, Italy and Spain supplied acute and convalescent COVID-19 samples. From T cells, B-cell-depleted T cells, or PBMCs came the material, which was cDNA or gDNA.

The sample holds a few counts of this clone. Trimming removed 1 base at V and 3 bases at J, with 6 bases between. Germline V gene lookup returns CDR1 SGHAT and CDR2 FQNNGV. This CDR3 has 13 amino acids. Original data processing: Amplification of reference gene primers provided the estimated nucleated cell counts. The method was immunoSEQ multiplex PCR; TCRdb's version includes in-frame clones alone and lacks a portion of them. Clone size and V and J calls were adopted from that table, with D and trimming inferred from the DNA. The sample lists around 71,000 clones; roughly 80% were seen once. The chain carries TRBV11-2 and TRBJ1-2; no firm D call. Specimen: peripheral blood. The clonotype was recovered from a man aged 65 to 79 with acute or convalescent COVID-19. The CDR3 is CASSLGGYYGYTF. CDR3 nucleotide sequence: TGTGCCAGCAGCTTAGGAGGGTACTATGGCTACACCTTC.